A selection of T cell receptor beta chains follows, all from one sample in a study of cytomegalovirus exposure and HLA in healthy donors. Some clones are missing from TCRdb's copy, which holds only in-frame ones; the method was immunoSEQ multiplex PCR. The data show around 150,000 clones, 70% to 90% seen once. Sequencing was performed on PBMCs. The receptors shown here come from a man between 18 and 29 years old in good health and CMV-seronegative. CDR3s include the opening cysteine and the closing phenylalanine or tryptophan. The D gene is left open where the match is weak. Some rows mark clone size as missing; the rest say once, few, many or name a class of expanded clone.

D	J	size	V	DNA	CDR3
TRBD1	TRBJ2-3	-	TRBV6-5	TGTGCCAGCATTAAGAGGGGGCCTAGCACAGATACGCAGTATTTT	CASIKRGPSTDTQYF
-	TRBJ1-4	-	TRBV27	TGTGCCAGCAGTTCCCCTCCGGGAGCAGCGGGGGAAAAACTGTTTTTT	CASSSPPGAAGEKLFF
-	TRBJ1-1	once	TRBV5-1	TGCGCCAGCAGCTTGGGGAGCAACATGAACACTGAAGCTTTCTTT	CASSLGSNMNTEAFF
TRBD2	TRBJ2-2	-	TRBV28	TGTGCCAGCATCTCAAGACTAGCGGGAGTAACCGGGGAGCTGTTTTTT	CASISRLAGVTGELFF
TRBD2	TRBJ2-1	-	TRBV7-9	TGTGCCAGCAGCTTAGCTATGACTAGCGGGAGAATTGATGAGCAGTTCTTC	CASSLAMTSGRIDEQFF
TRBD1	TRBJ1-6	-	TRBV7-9	TGTGCCAGCAGACCCGGGACAGGGCTCGACAATTCACCCCTCCACTTT	CASRPGTGLDNSPLHF
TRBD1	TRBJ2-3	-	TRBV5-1	TGCGCCAGCAGCTTTGCGAGGGACAGAGCTAGCACAGATACGCAGTATTTT	CASSFARDRASTDTQYF
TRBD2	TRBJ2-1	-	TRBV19	TGTGCCAGTAGTCCCCGGACTAGCGGGGGGACTGAGCAGTTCTTC	CASSPRTSGGTEQFF
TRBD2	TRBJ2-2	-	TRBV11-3	TGTGCCAGCAGCTTAGATGGGCGGGAGACCGGGGAGCTGTTTTTT	CASSLDGRETGELFF
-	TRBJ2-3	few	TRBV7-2	TGTGCCAGCAGCTCCAAGAAAGCGGGCTGGGAGCCAGATACGCAGTATTTT	CASSSKKAGWEPDTQYF
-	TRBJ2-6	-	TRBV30	TGTGCCTGGAGTCCTCTAGGGGCCAACGTCCTGACTTTC	CAWSPLGANVLTF
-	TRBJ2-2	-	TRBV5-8	TGTGCCAGCAGCTTACAGGGCCCTATCAACACCGGGGAGCTGTTTTTT	CASSLQGPINTGELFF
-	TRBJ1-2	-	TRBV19	TGTGCCAGTAAGAGGGGGTATGGCTACACCTTC	CASKRGYGYTF
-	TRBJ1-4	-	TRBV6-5	TGTGCCAGCAGCTACGGACAGACCGCAACTAATGAAAAACTGTTTTTT	CASSYGQTATNEKLFF
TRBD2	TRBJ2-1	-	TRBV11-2	TGTGCCAGCACCGATAGCGGGAGCTCCTACAATGAGCAGTTCTTC	CASTDSGSSYNEQFF
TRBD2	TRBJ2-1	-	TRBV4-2	TGTGCCAGCAGCCAAGAGCGGGAGGGCCGCGATGAGCAGTTCTTC	CASSQEREGRDEQFF
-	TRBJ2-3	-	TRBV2	TGTGCCAGCAGTTGGGGGGTTGGTCGAGCTCGGGATACGCAGTATTTT	CASSWGVGRARDTQYF
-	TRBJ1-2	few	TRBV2	TGTGCCAGCAGTGAAAACCAGGGGTCGGTGGATGGCTACACCTTC	CASSENQGSVDGYTF
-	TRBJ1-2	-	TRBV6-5	TGTGCCAGCAGTTACGCCAGGGTCGACTATGGCTACACCTTC	CASSYARVDYGYTF
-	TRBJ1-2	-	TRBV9	TGTGCCAGCAGCCAATCCGGAGGGATTGTCTATGGCTACACCTTC	CASSQSGGIVYGYTF
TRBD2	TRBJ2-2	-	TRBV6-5	TGTGCCAGCAGCGTCGGGGGGAACATCGGGGAGCTGTTTTTT	CASSVGGNIGELFF
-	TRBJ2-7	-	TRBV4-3	TGCGCCAGCAGCCAAGACCAGGACAGCTCCTACGAGCAGTACTTC	CASSQDQDSSYEQYF
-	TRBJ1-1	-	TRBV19	TGTGCCAGTAGTGCGACAGGCAGTATGGGCACTGAAGCTTTCTTT	CASSATGSMGTEAFF
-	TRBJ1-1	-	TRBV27	TGTGCCAGCAGTTTATTGGGGGGAACTGAAGCTTTCTTT	CASSLLGGTEAFF
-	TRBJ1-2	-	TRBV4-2	TGTGCCAGCAGCCTTCCTGGGACGGGGGTAGGCTACACCTTC	CASSLPGTGVGYTF
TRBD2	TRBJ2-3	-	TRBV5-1	TGCGCCAGCAGCCCTATGGGACTAGCGGGAGGGCACGGGGGCACAGATACGCAGTATTTT	CASSPMGLAGGHGGTDTQYF
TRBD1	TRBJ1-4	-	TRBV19	TGTGCCAGTTGGACAGGGTTGGACGAAAAACTGTTTTTT	CASWTGLDEKLFF
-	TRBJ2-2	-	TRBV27	TGTGCCAGCAGTCCAGGGCCTAGCGGGGAGCTGTTTTTT	CASSPGPSGELFF
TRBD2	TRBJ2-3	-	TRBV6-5	TGTGCCAGCAGCACCAGCGGGGGTGAGGATACGCAGTATTTT	CASSTSGGEDTQYF
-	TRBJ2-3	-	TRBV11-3	TGTGCCAGCCGGGGGGCGGGGACAGATACGCAGTATTTT	CASRGAGTDTQYF
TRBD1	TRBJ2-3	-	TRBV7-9	TGTGCCAGCAGCCCGTCGACAGGGGGCCCCACAGATACGCAGTATTTT	CASSPSTGGPTDTQYF
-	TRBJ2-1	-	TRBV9	TGTGCCAGCAGCTCAAGGGGGTCCTGGACTGCTTACAATGAGCAGTTCTTC	CASSSRGSWTAYNEQFF
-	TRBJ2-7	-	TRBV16	TGTGCCAGCAGCCAATCGGGGCAGCCTTACGAGCAGTACTTC	CASSQSGQPYEQYF
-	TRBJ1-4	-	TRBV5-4	TGTGCCAGCAGCGCGGATCAAGGCCAAGGAAAACTGTTTTTT	CASSADQGQGKLFF
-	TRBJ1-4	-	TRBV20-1	TGCAGTGCTAGTCTTGTTGAAAAACTGTTTTTT	CSASLVEKLFF
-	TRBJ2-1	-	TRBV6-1	TGTGCCAGCAGTGAACTCCCACTAGCTTCGTCCTTCTTC	CASSELPLASSFF
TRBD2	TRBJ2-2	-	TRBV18	TGTGCCAGCTCACCTAGCGGGGGCGACACCGGGGAGCTGTTTTTT	CASSPSGGDTGELFF
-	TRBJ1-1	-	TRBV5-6	TGTGCCAGCAGCTTGGGACAGTTTACAGCTTTCTTT	CASSLGQFTAFF
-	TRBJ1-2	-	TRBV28	TGTGCCAGCAGCCGTGAACACAACTATGGCTACACCTTC	CASSREHNYGYTF
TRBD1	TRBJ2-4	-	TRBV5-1	TGCGCCAGCAATCGTGGCAGGGGGCCCGGAGCCAAAAACATTCAGTACTTC	CASNRGRGPGAKNIQYF
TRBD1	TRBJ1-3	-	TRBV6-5	TGTGCCAGCAGTTACAGGGGGCGCTCTGGAAACACCATATATTTT	CASSYRGRSGNTIYF
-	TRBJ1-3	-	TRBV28	TGTGCCAGCAGCTTTACAAACCCCTCTGGAAACACCATATATTTT	CASSFTNPSGNTIYF
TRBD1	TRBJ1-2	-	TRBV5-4	TGTGCCAGCAGCCCTACCGGGACAGGGGGCTTGTCGAGGTATGGCTACACCTTC	CASSPTGTGGLSRYGYTF
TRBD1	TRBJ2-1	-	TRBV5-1	TGCGCCAGCAGCTTGGCGCTGGGACAGGGGAGGAATGAGCAGTTCTTC	CASSLALGQGRNEQFF
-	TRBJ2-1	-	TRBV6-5	TGTGCCAGCAGTACCGGGACTCCTGAAGGGCAGTTCTTC	CASSTGTPEGQFF
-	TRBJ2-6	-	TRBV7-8	TGTGCCAGCAGAGGGACATCCGGGGCCAACGTCCTGACTTTC	CASRGTSGANVLTF
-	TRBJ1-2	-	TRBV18	TGTGCCAGCTCACCTCGGGGGTTGGAGGGCTACACCTTC	CASSPRGLEGYTF
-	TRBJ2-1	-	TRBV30	TGTGCCTGGAGTGTGGGTCCAGGGGCCGACTACAATGAGCAGTTCTTC	CAWSVGPGADYNEQFF
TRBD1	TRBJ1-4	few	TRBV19	TGTGCCAGTACCGTCCCAGGGGGCGTCGGGAAACTGTTTTTT	CASTVPGGVGKLFF
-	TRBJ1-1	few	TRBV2	TGTGCCAGCAGTGAGCGGAACACTGAAGCTTTCTTT	CASSERNTEAFF
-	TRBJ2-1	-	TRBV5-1	TGCGCCAGCAGCTTGGCTGCGGGATCTATTAATGAGCAGTTCTTC	CASSLAAGSINEQFF
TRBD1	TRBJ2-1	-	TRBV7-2	TGTGCCAGCAGCTTGAGAGTAGGGGACAGGGTTAGCGATGAGCAGTTCTTC	CASSLRVGDRVSDEQFF
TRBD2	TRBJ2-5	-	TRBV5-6	TGTGCCAGCAGCCCGGTAGCGGGGGGGCCGTTCGAAGAGACCCAGTACTTC	CASSPVAGGPFEETQYF
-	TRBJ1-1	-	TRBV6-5	TGTGCCAGCAGTTACTACTCTAAGAGGAACACTGAAGCTTTCTTT	CASSYYSKRNTEAFF
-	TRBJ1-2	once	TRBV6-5	TGTGCCAGCAGCCAAGCAGGGAAAGCTGGCTACACCTTC	CASSQAGKAGYTF
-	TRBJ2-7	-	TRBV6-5	TGTGCCAGCAAACATCCGAGGGCGCCCACCTACGAGCAGTACTTC	CASKHPRAPTYEQYF